This T cell receptor beta chain was identified during a study of T cell changes during pregnancy in multiple sclerosis. Libraries were prepared by immunoSEQ multiplex PCR; TCRdb keeps only in-frame clonotypes and omits some of them. The table shows 100,000 or so clones, with around nine tenths occurring only once. Here the sequenced sample was peripheral blood, taken in the second trimester of pregnancy. This TCR came from a female donor with multiple sclerosis, enrolled in a pregnancy study.

The CDR3 loop is CASRITGNQPQHF. The CDR3 DNA reads TGTGCCAGCAGAATCACAGGGAACCAGCCCCAGCATTTT. The J gene is TRBJ1-5, the V gene TRBV6-6; possible D gene TRBD1, 6 bases. Trimming shortened V by 6 bases and J by 7 bases, and 13 bases separated the two germline ends. The CDR3 length is 13 residues. The V gene's germline CDR1 is MNHNY and CDR2 SVGAGI (reference sequence).